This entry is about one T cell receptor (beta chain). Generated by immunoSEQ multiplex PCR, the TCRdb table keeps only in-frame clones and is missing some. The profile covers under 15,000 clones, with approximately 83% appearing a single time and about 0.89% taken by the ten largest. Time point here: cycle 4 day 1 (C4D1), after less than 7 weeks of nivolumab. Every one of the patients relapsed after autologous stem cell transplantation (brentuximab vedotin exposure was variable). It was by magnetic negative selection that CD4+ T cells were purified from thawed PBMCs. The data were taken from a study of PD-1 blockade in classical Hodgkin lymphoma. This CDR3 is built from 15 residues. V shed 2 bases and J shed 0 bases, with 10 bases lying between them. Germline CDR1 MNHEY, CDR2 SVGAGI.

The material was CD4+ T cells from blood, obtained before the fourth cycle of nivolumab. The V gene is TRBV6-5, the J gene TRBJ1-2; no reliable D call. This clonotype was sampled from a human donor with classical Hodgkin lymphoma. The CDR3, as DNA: TGTGCCAGCAGTTACATCGCCGGTTCTAACTATGGCTACACCTTC. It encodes CASSYIAGSNYGYTF.